Listed below are T cell receptor beta chains from one sample, sequenced in a study of human T cells and chemical hapten exposure. TCRdb reprocessed the RACE reads via MiXCR and lists one record per CDR3 protein. The sample has around 99,000 distinct CDR3 sequences, roughly 9.6% seen once. Sequencing was performed on whole blood, taken in connection with sensitization to the hapten diphenylcyclopropenone (DPC). The receptors come from a man aged 35-49 years with alopecia areata. Some clones in this sample may be carry-over from other donors' samples. Each CDR3 is given with its conserved first and last residue. A D gene is named only where the DNA matches it firmly. Size is omitted from some rows. Given values are once, few, many or a class for expanded clones.

j_gene,abundance,d_gene,v_gene,CDR3aa,CDR3nt
TRBJ2-2,few,TRBD1,TRBV7-9,CASSPSRGTGNTGELFF,TGTGCCAGCAGCCCGAGCCGGGGGACAGGGAACACCGGGGAGCTGTTTTTT
TRBJ2-2,few,NA,TRBV19,CASSRQGSGELFF,TGTGCCAGTAGTCGGCAGGGGTCCGGGGAGCTGTTTTTT
TRBJ2-2,NA,NA,TRBV20-1,CSAREGQGELFF,TGCAGTGCTAGAGAAGGACAGGGGGAGCTGTTTTTT
TRBJ2-7,NA,TRBD2,TRBV5-1,CASSLEASGGYEQYF,TGCGCCAGCAGCTTGGAGGCTAGCGGGGGTTACGAGCAGTACTTC
TRBJ1-5,many,NA,TRBV20-1,CSARLGQLNQPQHF,TGCAGTGCTAGATTAGGGCAGCTCAATCAGCCCCAGCATTTT
TRBJ2-7,few,TRBD1,TRBV4-3,CASSPSHRGFSSNYEQYF,TGCGCCAGCAGTCCATCGCACAGGGGATTTTCTAGCAACTACGAGCAGTACTTC
TRBJ2-1,many,TRBD2,TRBV5-1,CASSPSIAGGYNEQFF,TGCGCCAGCAGCCCGTCAATAGCGGGAGGATACAATGAGCAGTTCTTC
TRBJ2-4,NA,NA,TRBV4-3,CASSQESLAKNIQYF,TGCGCCAGCAGCCAAGAATCTTTAGCCAAAAACATTCAGTACTTC
TRBJ2-3,NA,TRBD1,TRBV7-2,CASSLQGVPDTQYF,TGTGCCAGCAGCTTACAGGGGGTGCCAGATACGCAGTATTTT
TRBJ2-1,NA,TRBD1,TRBV7-3,CASSQQPGQGGNEQFF,TGTGCCAGCAGCCAACAACCGGGACAGGGGGGGAATGAGCAGTTCTTC
TRBJ1-4,many,NA,TRBV7-2,CASSFGQLEKLFF,TGTGCCAGCAGCTTCGGGCAGCTTGAAAAACTGTTTTTT
TRBJ2-3,few,NA,TRBV6-2/TRBV6-3,CASSRTYQDTQYF,TGTGCCAGCAGCCGGACTTATCAGGATACGCAGTATTTT
TRBJ1-3,NA,NA,TRBV12-3/TRBV12-4,CATRRLGTIYF,TGTGCCACCAGGCGTCTAGGCACCATATATTTT
TRBJ2-3,many,TRBD2,TRBV20-1,CSANSLAGDTDTQYF,TGCAGTGCCAATTCTCTAGCGGGAGACACAGATACGCAGTATTTT
TRBJ1-4,NA,NA,TRBV20-1,CSAVRDALSTNEKLFF,TGCAGTGCCGTGAGGGACGCCTTATCAACTAATGAAAAACTGTTTTTT
TRBJ2-5,NA,NA,TRBV20-1,CSARRGRETQYF,TGCAGTGCTAGACGTGGACGTGAGACCCAGTACTTC
TRBJ1-4,few,TRBD1,TRBV20-1,CSARDRGQGETLFF,TGCAGTGCTAGAGATCGGGGACAGGGTGAAACACTGTTTTTT
TRBJ2-3,NA,NA,TRBV7-2,CASSSSTGTQYF,TGTGCCAGCAGCTCGAGCACGGGCACCCAGTATTTT